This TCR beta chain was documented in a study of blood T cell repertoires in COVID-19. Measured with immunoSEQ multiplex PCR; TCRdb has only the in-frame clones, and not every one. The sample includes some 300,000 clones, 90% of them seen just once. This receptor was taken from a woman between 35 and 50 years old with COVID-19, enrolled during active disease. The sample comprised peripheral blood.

CDR3 DNA: TGTGCCAGCAGCCAAAATGACAGGACCGGCAATCAGCCCCAGCATTTT. Its translation: CASSQNDRTGNQPQHF. V gene TRBV3-1 (or the pseudogene TRBV3-2) combines with J gene TRBJ1-5; D might be TRBD1 (6 bases). The germline V gene encodes CDR1 LGHDT and CDR2 YNNKEL (reference sequence). Trimming pared 2 bases from V and 2 bases from J, leaving 13 bases between. This CDR3 spans 16 amino acids.